The next 4 T cell receptor beta chains were all read from a single sample in a study of blood T cell repertoires in COVID-19. Produced via immunoSEQ multiplex PCR; TCRdb's table is partial and in-frame only. The table lists around 200,000 clones, around nine tenths of them singletons, with roughly 6.4% in the top ten. The sequencing sample was made of peripheral blood. The receptors come from a man aged 60-69 years who had recovered from COVID-19.

This clone was seen once. This chain uses TRBV9 with TRBJ2-3; TRBD2 aligns across 9 bases. CDR1 is SGDLS, CDR2 YYNGEE, per germline. The CDR3 is 15 residues long. Losses at the gene ends were 0 bases for V and 6 bases for J; bases not matched to a gene: 5. CDR3 nucleotides: TGTGCCAGCAGCGTAGGAAGCGGGGGGTTGGATACGCAGTATTTT. This translates into CASSVGSGGLDTQYF.

The chain combines TRBV2 with TRBJ2-5; 10 positions agree with TRBD2. The V segment lost 10 bases and the J segment 4 bases; nucleotides outside the gene matches: 12. CDR3 length: 15 amino acids. Germline lookup yields CDR1 SNHLY and CDR2 FYNNEI. CDR3 sequence: CATSRTSGGGETQYF. In DNA form, the CDR3 reads TGTGCCACCTCTAGGACTAGCGGAGGGGGAGAGACCCAGTACTTC.

This chain links TRBV3-1 (or the pseudogene TRBV3-2) with TRBJ1-6, with 11 bases identical to TRBD1. The CDR3 has 17 residues. V was clipped by 2 bases and J by 7 bases; unmatched bases: 7. CDR1 and CDR2 from the germline V gene are LGHDT and YNNKEL (reference sequence). The CDR3: CASSQRDRGLVNSPLHF. The CDR3 DNA follows: TGTGCCAGCAGCCAAAGGGACAGGGGGTTAGTAAATTCACCCCTCCACTTT.

The rearrangement links TRBV4-3 to TRBJ1-2; D is uncertain. The germline V and J ends were trimmed by 0 bases and 8 bases, with 7 bases remaining between them. This CDR3 comprises 12 residues. Germline V gene sequence: CDR1 LGHNA, CDR2 YSLEER. CDR3 in amino acids: CASSQDSGGYTF. The CDR3 DNA sequence: TGCGCCAGCAGCCAAGATTCCGGGGGCTACACCTTC.